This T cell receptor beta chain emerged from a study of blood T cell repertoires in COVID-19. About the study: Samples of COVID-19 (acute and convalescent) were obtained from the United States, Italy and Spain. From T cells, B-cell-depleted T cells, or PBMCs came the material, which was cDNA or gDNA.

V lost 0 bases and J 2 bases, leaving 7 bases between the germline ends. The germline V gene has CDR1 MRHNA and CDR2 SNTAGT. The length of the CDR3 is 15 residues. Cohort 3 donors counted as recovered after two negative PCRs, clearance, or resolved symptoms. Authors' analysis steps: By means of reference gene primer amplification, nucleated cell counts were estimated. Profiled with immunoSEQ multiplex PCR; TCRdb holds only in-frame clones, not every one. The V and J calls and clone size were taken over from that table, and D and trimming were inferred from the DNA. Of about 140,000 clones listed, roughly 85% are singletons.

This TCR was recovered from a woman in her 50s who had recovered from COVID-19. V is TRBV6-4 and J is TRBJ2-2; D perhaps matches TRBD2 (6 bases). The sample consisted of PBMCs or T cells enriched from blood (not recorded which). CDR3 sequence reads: CASSDSGTNTGELFF. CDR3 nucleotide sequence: TGTGCCAGCAGTGACTCCGGGACTAACACCGGGGAGCTGTTTTTT.